These T cell receptor beta chains were read from a single sample in a study of cytomegalovirus exposure and HLA in healthy donors. Sequenced by immunoSEQ multiplex PCR; TCRdb stores in-frame clones only, minus some. The sample records under 200,000 clones, around 79% being singletons. Sequences were obtained from PBMCs. Receptors originate from a man between 40 and 49 years old in good health and CMV-seronegative. Both conserved end residues are part of each CDR3. Clone size, where shown, is once, few, many, or a class for clones that have expanded.

clone size,J gene,V gene,CDR3 protein
-,TRBJ1-5,TRBV30,CAWNTRNQPQHF
-,TRBJ2-3,TRBV5-4,CASSTTGMDTQYF
-,TRBJ1-4,TRBV14,CASSHRGLSNEKLFF
-,TRBJ1-6,TRBV18,CASSTRQGDNSPLHF
once,TRBJ1-3,TRBV5-6,CASSSQGIGNTIYF
-,TRBJ2-2,TRBV5-4,CASSLVRQGETGELFF
-,TRBJ2-1,TRBV4-1,CASSPVTGGPYNEQFF
-,TRBJ1-3,TRBV7-9,CASSLDSRVRNTIYF
-,TRBJ2-7,TRBV28,CASSLGKVGGYEQYF
-,TRBJ2-3,TRBV7-3,CASSFGLAGSEGTQYF
-,TRBJ2-7,TRBV28,CASSSSQGRYEQYF
-,TRBJ2-7,TRBV2,CARGDREDEQYF
-,TRBJ2-3,TRBV5-1,CASSSDGGTTDTQYF
-,TRBJ1-5,TRBV29-1,CSVVTGNQPQHF
-,TRBJ2-7,TRBV6-5,CASSVLASSYEQYF
once,TRBJ1-2,TRBV9,CASSEENDSPPYTF
few,TRBJ2-5,TRBV19,CASTSTGTGGFGTQYF
-,TRBJ1-2,TRBV7-2,CASSNSVPGAYGYTF
few,TRBJ1-1,TRBV5-1,CASSLELGGDTEAFF
-,TRBJ2-1,TRBV5-1,CASMGLRNEQFF
few,TRBJ1-5,TRBV28,CASSSGQFSNQPQHF
-,TRBJ1-6,TRBV15,CATSRDPVSPLHF
-,TRBJ2-5,TRBV5-1,CASSLHIWGHETQYF